This T cell receptor beta chain comes out of a study of cytomegalovirus exposure and HLA in healthy donors. The study's findings and limits: With further analysis later on, most CMV-associated TCR beta chains appeared HLA-restricted.

The germline V gene has CDR1 SGHDT and CDR2 YYEEEE. This CDR3 has 14 amino acids. Trimming removed 2 bases from V and 3 bases from J, with 9 bases in between. PCR employed 60 Vbeta and 13 Jbeta primers. Some clones are missing from TCRdb's copy, which holds only in-frame ones; the method was immunoSEQ multiplex PCR. This sample has 160,000 or so clones, with more than 70% found just once. Note on this clone: Its matching antigen is unknown.

The chain is built from TRBV5-6 and TRBJ1-5; D is unresolved. The TCR originated in a man in his 60s in good health and CMV-seronegative. Input material: PBMCs. The CDR3 region has the DNA TGTGCCAGCAGCTTAGGACTGCACAATCAGCCCCAGCATTTT. Protein product: CASSLGLHNQPQHF.